Below, 22 T cell receptor beta chains from the same sample are listed, as sequenced in a study of cytomegalovirus exposure and HLA in healthy donors. Produced via immunoSEQ multiplex PCR; TCRdb's table is partial and in-frame only. The sample yields about 280,000 clones, 88% seen once. Specimen: PBMCs. The receptors stem from a woman under 30 in good health and CMV-seronegative.

With regard to this clone: Sequence at one end of the junction differs from germline and may be a read error. CDR3 protein: CASSLGVNEKLFF. The CDR3 DNA follows: TGTGCCAGCAGTTTGGGAGTTAATGAAAAACTGTTTTTT. The rearrangement links TRBV5-6 to TRBJ1-4; D not resolved. CDR3 size: 13 residues. The germline gives CDR1 SGHDT, CDR2 YYEEEE.

This chain joins TRBV7-8 and TRBJ1-1; weak D call: TRBD1 (5 bases). The length of the CDR3 is 13 residues. Germline CDR1 and CDR2: SGHVS and FQNEAQ. Trimming took off 2 bases at V and 4 bases at J, with 8 bases between the two ends. The CDR3 sequence: CASSLSRATEAFF. The DNA of the CDR3 is TGTGCCAGCAGCTTAAGCAGGGCCACTGAAGCTTTCTTT.

This rearrangement joins TRBV15 to TRBJ2-1; TRBD2 aligns across 10 bases. The germline V gene encodes CDR1 LNHNV and CDR2 YYDKDF (reference sequence). V lost 4 bases to trimming and J lost 3 bases; unmatched junction nucleotides: 3. The CDR3 sequence is 15 residues long. The CDR3 DNA reads TGTGCCACCAGCAACGGGACTAGCGTCTACAATGAGCAGTTCTTC. Its protein product is CATSNGTSVYNEQFF.

The chain combines TRBV6-5 with TRBJ2-2; D is perhaps TRBD1 (6 bases). The germline CDR1 and CDR2 sequences are MNHEY and SVGAGI. This CDR3 has 14 residues. V lost 7 bases to trimming and J lost 4 bases, with 13 bases between them. The CDR3 DNA reads as TGTGCCAGCACCAAAGGGGGATTCACCGGGGAGCTGTTTTTT. This encodes CASTKGGFTGELFF.

This clone was counted once. The chain links TRBV2 to TRBJ2-7, with D maybe TRBD2 (5 bases). In germline, CDR1 is SNHLY, CDR2 FYNNEI. This CDR3 comprises 12 residues. Trimming left V 5 bases short and J 5 bases short, with 10 bases between. The CDR3 nucleotides are TGTGCCAGCAGTCGGATCGGGGACGAGCAGTACTTC. It is translated as CASSRIGDEQYF.

The V and J genes are TRBV5-4 and TRBJ2-7; 7 positions match TRBD2. The V segment lost 1 base and the J segment 4 bases; nucleotides outside the gene matches: 2. CDR1 is SGHNT, CDR2 YYREEE, per germline (reference sequence). The CDR3 is 13 residues long. CDR3 sequence: CASSLREGYEQYF. For the CDR3, the DNA is TGTGCCAGCAGCTTGAGGGAGGGATACGAGCAGTACTTC. The full variable domain, completed using reference TRBV5-4 and TRBJ2-7, is ETGVTQSPTHLIKTRGQQVTLRCSSQSGHNTVSWYQQALGQGPQFIFQYYREEENGRGNFPPRFSGLQFPNYSSELNVNALELDDSALYLCASSLREGYEQYFGPGTRLTVT.

The chain recombines TRBV28 with TRBJ2-7; the match to TRBD2 covers 7 bases. V lost 2 bases to trimming and J lost 3 bases; unmatched junction nucleotides: 4. Germline-derived CDR1 and CDR2 are MDHEN and SYDVKM. The length of the CDR3 is 14 residues. CDR3 nucleotides: TGTGCCAGCAGTTTAACCCTAGCGGTCTACGAGCAGTACTTC. This encodes CASSLTLAVYEQYF.

This chain joins TRBV14 and TRBJ2-1; 11 nucleotides line up with TRBD2. The CDR3 contains 18 residues. The germline V gene has CDR1 SGHDN and CDR2 FVKESK. V dropped 0 bases and J dropped 2; count of bases not matched to a gene: 6. CDR3 residues: CASSQDVLAGGPYNEQFF. The DNA for the CDR3 is TGTGCCAGCAGCCAAGATGTCCTAGCGGGAGGTCCCTACAATGAGCAGTTCTTC.

A remark on this clone: This CDR3 is also generated by other DNA sequences in the sample. The chain uses TRBV5-1 and TRBJ2-6, with D perhaps matching TRBD1 (5 bases). Germline CDR1 SGHRS, CDR2 YFSETQ. Trimming removed 3 bases at V and 1 base at J, with 5 bases between. This CDR3 spans 14 amino acids. DNA for the CDR3: TGCGCCAGCAGCTCAGGGTCTGGGGCCAACGTCCTGACTTTC. Protein: CASSSGSGANVLTF.

This clone was seen once. The chain couples TRBV9 to TRBJ1-1; D uncertain. V was shortened by 0 bases and J by 0 bases, with 12 bases between the two germline ends. The CDR3 is made up of 16 amino acids. Germline lookup yields CDR1 SGDLS and CDR2 YYNGEE. This CDR3 is CASSVGHAFMNTEAFF. The CDR3 nucleotides are TGTGCCAGCAGCGTAGGACATGCCTTCATGAACACTGAAGCTTTCTTT.

Here the CDR3 reads CASSERQGKGNEQYF. The DNA of the CDR3 is TGTGCCAGCAGCGAAAGACAGGGAAAAGGTAACGAGCAGTACTTC. The chain combines TRBV7-2 with TRBJ2-7, with 7 bases identical to TRBD1. CDR1 is SGHTA, CDR2 FQGNSA, per germline. V lost 5 bases to trimming and J lost 5 bases; unmatched junction nucleotides: 12. This CDR3 contains 15 residues.

V usage is TRBV18 and J usage is TRBJ2-3, with 13 bases that match TRBD2. From germline, CDR1 is KGHSH and CDR2 LQKENI. With 3 bases clipped from V and 2 bases from J, the junction kept 2 bases outside the gene matches. The CDR3 loop spans 16 amino acids. The CDR3: CASSPTSGRVTDTQYF. The DNA of the CDR3 is TGTGCCAGCTCACCCACTAGCGGGAGGGTCACAGATACGCAGTATTTT.

The rearrangement uses TRBV28 and TRBJ2-1; tentatively, D is TRBD2 (5 bases). The V gene lost 3 bases and the J gene lost 2 bases, with 11 bases spanning the gap. This CDR3 contains 15 residues. The V gene's germline CDR1 is MDHEN and CDR2 SYDVKM. This CDR3 reads CASSFQRNTYNEQFF. The CDR3 nucleotides read TGTGCCAGCAGTTTTCAGCGGAACACCTACAATGAGCAGTTCTTC.

The chain joins TRBV6-1 to TRBJ2-7; D possibly corresponds to TRBD1 (7 bases). This CDR3 is built from 15 residues. CDR1 is MNHNS, CDR2 SASEGT, per germline. V gave up 0 bases and J gave up 3 bases, with 12 bases separating them. The CDR3 sequence is CASSEALQGGYEQYF. Here the CDR3 DNA reads TGTGCCAGCAGTGAAGCGCTGCAGGGGGGCTACGAGCAGTACTTC.

The chain carries TRBV5-4 and TRBJ2-3; a weak D match, TRBD2 (5 bases). The CDR3 is 11 residues long. CDR1 is SGHNT and CDR2 is YYREEE in the germline V gene (reference sequence). The V end was cut by 6 bases, the J end by 3 bases, with 5 bases between. CDR3 bases: TGTGCCAGCACGGGGACAGATACGCAGTATTTT. The encoded protein is CASTGTDTQYF.

The chain uses TRBV2 and TRBJ2-7; 7 bases align to TRBD1. V lost 9 bases, J lost 0 bases, and 5 bases stayed unmatched. CDR1 SNHLY and CDR2 FYNNEI come from the germline V gene. CDR3 size: 13 residues. DNA for the CDR3: TGTGCCAGGGACAGGAGGAGCTCCTACGAGCAGTACTTC. This codes for CARDRRSSYEQYF.

CDR3 sequence: CASSPPWDSNTEAFF. The CDR3 DNA reads as TGTGCCAGCAGCCCCCCTTGGGACAGCAACACTGAAGCTTTCTTT. J is TRBJ1-1 and V is TRBV11-1, with 7 positions matching TRBD1. With 5 bases clipped from V and 2 bases from J, the junction kept 8 bases outside the gene matches. This CDR3 region has 15 residues. Germline-derived CDR1 and CDR2 are SGHAT and FQDESV (reference sequence).

J is TRBJ1-2 and V is TRBV27; no clear D gene. The CDR3 runs to 12 residues. Germline CDR1 is MNHEY and CDR2 is SMNVEV (reference sequence). Trimming removed 4 bases at V and 8 bases at J, with 11 bases between. Written as DNA, the CDR3 is TGTGCCAGCAGTTCCCCCTCGGGAGGCTACACCTTC. This gives the protein CASSSPSGGYTF.

This chain joins TRBV12-5 and TRBJ2-7; perhaps TRBD2 as D (6 bases). The CDR3 spans 14 residues. Trimming pared 8 bases from V and 4 bases from J, leaving 18 bases between. Germline values: CDR1 LGHNT, CDR2 FRNRAP. This chain's CDR3 is CASRPEGFRYEQYF. The CDR3 DNA reads as TGTGCTAGTAGACCGGAGGGGTTTAGATACGAGCAGTACTTC.

J is TRBJ2-7 and V is TRBV18, with TRBD1 matching over 9 bases. This CDR3 contains 18 residues. Trimming at V came to 2 bases and at J to 4 bases, leaving 15 bases not matched to a gene. Germline lookup yields CDR1 KGHSH and CDR2 LQKENI. DNA of the CDR3: TGTGCCAGCTCACCAGTAATCGGACAGGGGCCGATCAAATACGAGCAGTACTTC. Protein sequence: CASSPVIGQGPIKYEQYF.

V is TRBV11-2 and J is TRBJ1-1; TRBD1 aligns across 7 bases. The junction had 11 bases not matched to a gene; V was cut back by 5 bases and J by 2 bases. The germline V gene encodes CDR1 SGHAT and CDR2 FQNNGV. This CDR3 is built from 16 residues. The CDR3: CASSPGGDRFNTEAFF. The DNA for the CDR3 is TGTGCCAGCAGCCCTGGAGGGGACAGATTTAACACTGAAGCTTTCTTT.

V gene TRBV28 combines with J gene TRBJ1-6, with 9 bases lining up with TRBD1. The CDR3 has 14 residues. V gave up 7 bases and J gave up 13 bases; unmatched junction bases: 11. Germline V gene data show CDR1 as MDHEN and CDR2 as SYDVKM. The CDR3 DNA sequence: TGTGCCAGCAATCTGGGACAGGGTAGAGAGCCCCTCCACTTT. Translating gives CASNLGQGREPLHF.